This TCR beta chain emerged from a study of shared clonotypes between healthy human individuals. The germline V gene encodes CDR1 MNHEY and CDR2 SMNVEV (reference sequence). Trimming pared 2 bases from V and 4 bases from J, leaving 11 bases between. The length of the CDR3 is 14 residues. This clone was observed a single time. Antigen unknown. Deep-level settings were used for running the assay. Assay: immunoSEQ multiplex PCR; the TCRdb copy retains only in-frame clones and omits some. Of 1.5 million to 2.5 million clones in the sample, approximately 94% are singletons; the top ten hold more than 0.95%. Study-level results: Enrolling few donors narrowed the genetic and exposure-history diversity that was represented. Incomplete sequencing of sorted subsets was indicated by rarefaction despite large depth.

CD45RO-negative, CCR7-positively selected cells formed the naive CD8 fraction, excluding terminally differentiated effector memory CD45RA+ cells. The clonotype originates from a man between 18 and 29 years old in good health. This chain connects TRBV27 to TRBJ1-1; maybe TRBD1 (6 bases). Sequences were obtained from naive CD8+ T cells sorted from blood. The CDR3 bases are TGTGCCAGCAGTTTAGGGGGGGCCCCCACTGAAGCTTTCTTT. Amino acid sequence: CASSLGGAPTEAFF.